The 21 T cell receptor beta chains reported below all come from one sample, sequenced in a study of human T cells and chemical hapten exposure (dated by TCRdb to the early 2020s). Per the publication, the time point label means: patch test 1, 2 weeks after DPC sensitization. The label giving this sample's treatment or condition can be read as: therapeutic diphenylcyclopropenone sensitization with weekly scalp DPC. The library was generated by RACE. The listed sequencing device is NextSeq 500. TCRdb cleaned the public reads at Q25 with fastp, built clones with MiXCR and kept in-frame beta chains. Rows are combined by CDR3 protein, so each entry shows the most common genes and DNA. The sample data list around 380,000 distinct CDR3 sequences, and 4% to 5.5% of these were observed just once. The ten biggest clones cover under 3% of the sample. Sequencing used whole blood, obtained in connection with sensitization to the hapten diphenylcyclopropenone (DPC). The receptors here all came from a woman aged 45 to 65 with alopecia areata. Some clones in this sample may be carry-over from other donors' samples.

This clonotype was counted many times. J is TRBJ2-5 and V is TRBV7-2; D gene unclear. This CDR3 region has 14 residues. Trimming removed 1 base from V and 0 bases from J, with 6 bases in between. Germline V gene lookup returns CDR1 SGHTA and CDR2 FQGNSA. The CDR3 reads CASSLGLDQETQYF. CDR3 DNA: TGTGCCAGCAGCTTAGGGCTGGACCAAGAGACCCAGTACTTC.

This clonotype has ten or more counts. The chain carries TRBV6-6 and TRBJ2-5; D perhaps matches TRBD1 (7 bases). The CDR3 is 15 residues long. Germline V gene lookup returns CDR1 MNHNY and CDR2 SVGAGI (reference sequence). The V gene lost 2 bases and the J gene lost 5 bases, with 15 bases spanning the gap. The DNA for the CDR3 is TGTGCCAGCAGTTACGCCCCTGCAGGGGGGGAGACCCAGTACTTC. It translates to CASSYAPAGGETQYF.

There are a few counts of this clonotype. At one boundary the junction diverges from the germline segment, which might be a read error. The genes are TRBV15 and TRBJ1-2; no clear D gene. The CDR3 extends over 12 amino acids. From germline, CDR1 is LNHNV and CDR2 YYDKDF (reference sequence). The CDR3 protein is CATSRDEYGYTF. The DNA of the CDR3 is TGTGCCACCAGCCGAGACGAGTATGGCTACACCTTC.

This clonotype was counted many times. The J gene is TRBJ2-3, the V gene TRBV2; the D gene is possibly TRBD1 (6 bases). CDR3 length: 13 amino acids. Looked up from germline, CDR1 is SNHLY and CDR2 is FYNNEI. V was pared by 8 bases and J by 2 bases, with 11 bases between. CDR3 region: CASEGGYTDTQYF. In DNA form, the CDR3 reads TGTGCCAGCGAAGGGGGATACACAGATACGCAGTATTTT.

V usage is TRBV27 and J usage is TRBJ2-7; 9 nucleotides line up with TRBD1. CDR1 and CDR2 (germline): MNHEY, SMNVEV (reference sequence). CDR3 size: 16 residues. V lost 0 bases, J lost 0 bases, and 3 bases stayed unmatched. CDR3 residues: CASSLSGQGPSYEQYF. The CDR3 coding sequence is TGTGCCAGCAGTTTATCGGGACAGGGTCCCTCCTACGAGCAGTACTTC.

This clonotype has a handful of counts. The chain joins TRBV15 to TRBJ2-3; unclear D gene. The V and J ends lost 7 bases and 1 base respectively, with 6 bases between them. The V gene's germline CDR1 is LNHNV and CDR2 YYDKDF (reference sequence). The CDR3 is made up of 12 amino acids. The CDR3 here is CATNARTDTQYF. Written as DNA, the CDR3 is TGTGCCACCAATGCTCGCACAGATACGCAGTATTTT. Together with reference TRBV15 and TRBJ2-3, the CDR3 gives the full variable domain: DAMVIQNPRYQVTQFGKPVTLSCSQTLNHNVMYWYQQKSSQAPKLLFHYYDKDFNNEADTPDNFQSRRPNTSFCFLDIRSPGLGDTAMYLCATNARTDTQYFGPGTRLTVL.

This clonotype was seen only a few times. The rearrangement joins TRBV3-1 to TRBJ2-1, with 12 bases identical to TRBD2. CDR3 size: 18 residues. V was pared by 2 bases and J by 7 bases, with 12 bases of the junction left unmatched. CDR1 and CDR2 from the germline V gene are LGHDT and YNNKEL (reference sequence). CDR3 region: CASSQPQPTSGGRNEQFF. The CDR3 coding sequence is TGTGCCAGCAGCCAACCCCAGCCCACTAGCGGGGGGAGGAATGAGCAGTTCTTC.

This clonotype was counted many times. The chain couples TRBV6-5 to TRBJ2-7; no firm D call. Germline values: CDR1 MNHEY, CDR2 SVGAGI. The length of the CDR3 is 18 residues. V was pared by 2 bases and J by 2 bases, with 22 bases between. The CDR3 DNA reads TGTGCCAGCAGTTACAGGGCGCCGCAGACGGAAAAAGCCTACGAGCAGTACTTC. Protein product: CASSYRAPQTEKAYEQYF.

This clonotype was detected ten times or more. V and J are TRBV29-1 and TRBJ1-2; D is unclear. Germline V gene lookup returns CDR1 SQVTM and CDR2 ANQGSEA. Deletions cut 7 bases from V and 4 bases from J, with 10 bases between. This CDR3 comprises 11 residues. The CDR3 region is CSAAGVYGYTF. In nucleotides, the CDR3 is TGCAGCGCTGCCGGGGTCTATGGCTACACCTTC. The full variable domain, completed using reference TRBV29-1 and TRBJ1-2, is SAVISQKPSRDICQRGTSLTIQCQVDSQVTMMFWYRQQPGQSLTLIATANQGSEATYESGFVIDKFPISRPNLTFSTLTVSNMSPEDSSIYLCSAAGVYGYTFGSGTRLTVV.

This clonotype has ten or more counts. The chain couples TRBV3-1 to TRBJ1-1; D not resolved. V was clipped by 1 base and J by 5 bases, with 11 bases between them. Germline V gene lookup returns CDR1 LGHDT and CDR2 YNNKEL (reference sequence). The CDR3 contains 14 residues. The CDR3 bases are TGTGCCAGCAGCCAAGTAGGACGCGGGACTGAAGCTTTCTTT. This gives the protein CASSQVGRGTEAFF.

This clonotype has at least ten counts. The chain is built from TRBV2 and TRBJ1-1; perhaps TRBD1 as D (5 bases). The CDR3 contains 14 residues. Germline loops: CDR1 SNHLY, CDR2 FYNNEI. Between the trimmed V and J ends, which lost 4 bases and 4 bases, there was a span of 13 bases. The CDR3 coding sequence is TGTGCCAGCAGTGTGGGGGGATTAGGCACTGAAGCTTTCTTT. This encodes CASSVGGLGTEAFF.

At least ten counts were recorded for this clonotype. This sequence joins TRBV3-1 and TRBJ1-5; D not resolved. This CDR3 spans 12 amino acids. CDR1 and CDR2 from the germline V gene are LGHDT and YNNKEL (reference sequence). Trimming took off 0 bases at V and 6 bases at J, with 3 bases between the two ends. The CDR3 region is CASSQDRQPQHF. CDR3 sequence (DNA): TGTGCCAGCAGCCAAGATCGTCAGCCCCAGCATTTT.

This clonotype was recorded a few times. CDR3 sequence reads: CASSYSTGGDTEAFF. The CDR3 DNA reads TGTGCCAGCAGTTACTCGACAGGGGGGGACACTGAAGCTTTCTTT. The rearrangement joins TRBV6-5 to TRBJ1-1, with 9 bases that match TRBD1. This CDR3 is built from 15 residues. The germline gives CDR1 MNHEY, CDR2 SVGAGI. V dropped 0 bases and J dropped 3; count of bases not matched to a gene: 2.

The V and J genes are TRBV6-6 and TRBJ2-1; TRBD2 matches at 11 bases. Germline V gene data show CDR1 as MNHNY and CDR2 as SVGAGI (reference sequence). The CDR3 has 15 residues. V shed 6 bases and J 4 bases; nucleotides not matched to a gene: 5. The chain's CDR3 is CASRLSGREYNEQFF. In nucleotides, the CDR3 is TGTGCCAGCAGACTTAGCGGGAGGGAGTACAATGAGCAGTTCTTC.

V is TRBV28 and J is TRBJ2-7; TRBD2 matches 7 bases. The germline gives CDR1 MDHEN, CDR2 SYDVKM. V lost 7 bases, J lost 4 bases, and 10 bases stayed unmatched. CDR3 size: 14 residues. CDR3 DNA: TGTGCCAGCATCCAGAGGCGGGAGCTATACGAGCAGTACTTC. Encoded protein: CASIQRRELYEQYF.

The chain carries TRBV2 and TRBJ2-1; TRBD2 aligns across 8 bases. This CDR3 region has 15 residues. CDR1 SNHLY and CDR2 FYNNEI come from the germline V gene. The junction had 7 bases not matched to a gene; V was cut back by 5 bases and J by 4 bases. CDR3 amino acids: CASSIASGSYNEQFF. The CDR3 DNA is TGTGCCAGCAGTATCGCTAGCGGGTCGTACAATGAGCAGTTCTTC.

The rearrangement uses TRBV3-1 and TRBJ2-1; D gene ambiguous. V was shortened by 4 bases and J by 10 bases, with 17 bases between the two germline ends. The CDR3 consists of 14 residues. Germline V gives CDR1 LGHDT, CDR2 YNNKEL (reference sequence). The DNA of the CDR3 is TGTGCCAGCAGCCCCGGCTCCACCTCAGGAGAGCAGTTCTTC. As protein: CASSPGSTSGEQFF.

This clonotype was recorded a few times. Here the CDR3 DNA reads TGTGCCAGCAGTTCGTCGACACCAGGCACGCAGTATTTT. It translates to CASSSSTPGTQYF. This chain uses TRBV12-3 or TRBV12-4 with TRBJ2-3; D is unresolved. Between the trimmed V and J ends, which lost 4 bases and 9 bases, there was a span of 14 bases. The CDR3 covers 13 residues.

The table lists this clonotype with many counts. The chain couples TRBV7-9 to TRBJ2-1, with TRBD2 identical over 7 bases. CDR1 is SEHNR, CDR2 FQNEAQ, per germline (reference sequence). The ends lost 10 bases at V and 5 bases at J; junction bases unmatched: 5. This CDR3 has 12 amino acids. The CDR3 sequence: CATGAGDNEQFF. The CDR3 bases are TGTGCCACTGGGGCGGGAGACAATGAGCAGTTCTTC. Full variable domain (rest looked up from reference TRBV7-9 and TRBJ2-1): DTGVSQNPRHKITKRGQNVTFRCDPISEHNRLYWYRQTLGQGPEFLTYFQNEAQLEKSRLLSDRFSAERPKGSFSTLEIQRTEQGDSAMYLCATGAGDNEQFFGPGTRLTVL.

In this sample, this clonotype turned up many times. V gene TRBV4-1 combines with J gene TRBJ1-3, with 8 bases that match TRBD1. The V segment lost 3 bases and the J segment 7 bases; nucleotides outside the gene matches: 8. Germline V gene data show CDR1 as MGHRA and CDR2 as YSYEKL. This CDR3 contains 15 residues. CDR3 residues: CASSQMDREQNTIYF. CDR3 nucleotides: TGCGCCAGCAGCCAGATGGACAGGGAACAGAACACCATATATTTT.

A few counts support this clonotype. The chain is built from TRBV7-8 and TRBJ1-3; D is unresolved. Germline CDR1 is SGHVS and CDR2 is FQNEAQ. Trimming cost V 6 bases and J 0 bases, with 12 bases left between them. CDR3 length equals 15 residues. The CDR3 sequence is CASSRTADSGNTIYF. The CDR3 DNA reads as TGTGCCAGCAGTCGGACGGCCGACTCTGGAAACACCATATATTTT.